This T cell receptor (beta chain) is from a study of beta chain features in type 1 diabetes. Expressed TCRB transcripts were sequenced, since all the RNA that had been isolated was reverse transcribed. The method was immunoSEQ multiplex PCR; TCRdb's version includes in-frame clones alone and lacks a portion of them. The sample holds nearly 250,000 clones, roughly 14% seen once. This clone was picked up many times. Trimming shortened V by 2 bases and J by 5 bases, and 12 bases separated the two germline ends. This CDR3 contains 14 residues. In germline, CDR1 is MGHRA, CDR2 YSYEKL. The receptor was isolated from a woman in her thirties or forties in good health. Sequences were obtained from naive CD4+ T cells from blood. The rearrangement links TRBV4-1 to TRBJ1-2; weak D call: TRBD1 (6 bases). CDR3 loop: CASSQPRQGYGYTF. CDR3 coding DNA: TGCGCCAGCAGCCAACCCCGCCAGGGGTATGGCTACACCTTC.